The 11 T cell receptor beta chains presented below share a single source sample, sequenced in a study of blood T cell repertoires in COVID-19. Clones were read by immunoSEQ multiplex PCR, and TCRdb kept only the in-frame ones, dropping some. Among about 280,000 clones listed, approximately 83% were seen once. Material: peripheral blood. These receptors all stem from a woman aged 25 to 39 who had recovered from COVID-19.

Concerning this clone: A junction boundary mismatches the germline segment, possibly from a read error. This chain links TRBV16 with TRBJ2-1; the D is unclear. This CDR3 has 16 amino acids. Looked up from germline, CDR1 is KGHSY and CDR2 is FQNENV. CDR3 in DNA: TGTGCCAGCAGCGAATCGGGTCAAACACTATACAATGAGCAGTTCTTC. Translating gives CASSESGQTLYNEQFF.

The chain combines TRBV5-1 with TRBJ1-2; 8 bases fit TRBD1. Germline V gene data show CDR1 as SGHRS and CDR2 as YFSETQ. The V gene end was trimmed by 7 bases and the J gene end by 1 base; junction bases not matched to a gene: 6. CDR3 length: 14 amino acids. DNA for the CDR3: TGCGCCAGCTCCTCAGGGGGCTTTAACTATGGCTACACCTTC. Protein product: CASSSGGFNYGYTF.

The CDR3 DNA is TGTGCCAGCACAAGCGGGGGATCCACCGGGGAGCTGTTTTTT. Residues: CASTSGGSTGELFF. The gene calls are TRBV2 and TRBJ2-2, with TRBD2 matching 8 bases. From germline, CDR1 is SNHLY and CDR2 FYNNEI. The CDR3 totals 14 residues. V lost 7 bases and J lost 4; bases outside the gene matches: 5.

To note about this clone: At one end, the junction sequence differs from germline, possibly due to a read error. This chain links TRBV20-1 with TRBJ1-2, with 7 bases matching TRBD1. CDR3 size: 9 residues. Germline CDR1 DFQATT, CDR2 SNEGSKA (reference sequence). The CDR3 nucleotides read TGCAGTGCTCATACGACAGGGCCCTTC. As protein: CSAHTTGPF.

Only one count was recorded for this clone. The V call is TRBV28, the J call TRBJ1-5; TRBD1 matches at 7 bases. From germline, CDR1 is MDHEN and CDR2 SYDVKM. Trimming at V came to 10 bases and at J to 9 bases, leaving 9 bases not matched to a gene. The CDR3 totals 12 residues. CDR3 region: CATAGGSWPQHF. CDR3 DNA: TGTGCCACCGCAGGGGGGTCGTGGCCCCAGCATTTT.

This chain links TRBV9 with TRBJ2-7; D is possibly TRBD1 (5 bases). The CDR3 extends over 15 amino acids. Germline V gene lookup returns CDR1 SGDLS and CDR2 YYNGEE. V was shortened by 4 bases and J by 0 bases, with 14 bases between the two germline ends. CDR3 nucleotide sequence: TGTGCCAGCAGCCCAAGATCAGGGTTCTCCTACGAGCAGTACTTC. This gives the protein CASSPRSGFSYEQYF.

The chain employs TRBV7-8 and TRBJ2-7; perhaps TRBD2 as D (6 bases). Trimming shortened V by 7 bases and J by 0 bases, and 16 bases separated the two germline ends. Germline CDR1 and CDR2: SGHVS and FQNEAQ. This CDR3 has 15 amino acids. CDR3 loop: CASNPEGLNSYEQYF. DNA for the CDR3: TGTGCCAGCAACCCTGAGGGACTGAACTCCTACGAGCAGTACTTC.

Only one count was recorded for this clone. The V gene is TRBV25-1, the J gene TRBJ2-7; TRBD1 aligns across 9 bases. After removal of 4 bases from V and 6 bases from J, the junction contained 10 bases not matched to a gene. CDR3 size: 15 residues. Per germline, CDR1 MGHDK and CDR2 SYGVNS. The chain's CDR3 is CASSAKQGALLEQYF. CDR3 DNA: TGTGCCAGCAGTGCGAAACAGGGGGCCCTCCTCGAGCAGTACTTC.

In its sample, this clone was seen a few times. V is TRBV28 and J is TRBJ1-1; 8 bases are a match to TRBD1. The CDR3 is made up of 17 amino acids. From germline, CDR1 is MDHEN and CDR2 SYDVKM. Losses at the gene ends were 5 bases for V and 4 bases for J; bases not matched to a gene: 15. DNA for the CDR3: TGTGCCAGCAGTGACAACAGGGGGTTATACGTTGGCACTGAAGCTTTCTTT. This translates into CASSDNRGLYVGTEAFF.

The rearrangement links TRBV10-3 to TRBJ2-7, with TRBD2 matching over 9 bases. The CDR3 covers 15 residues. Looked up from germline, CDR1 is ENHRY and CDR2 is SYGVKD. Trimming at V came to 3 bases and at J to 2 bases, leaving 5 bases not matched to a gene. The CDR3 DNA reads as TGTGCCATCAGTGAAATAAGCGGGAGGCCCTACGAGCAGTACTTC. As protein: CAISEISGRPYEQYF.

The V and J genes are TRBV30 and TRBJ1-5; 10 bases are shared with TRBD1. The CDR3 totals 13 residues. Germline V lookup: CDR1 GTSNPN, CDR2 SVGIG (reference sequence). The chain's CDR3 is CAWGTGDNQPQHF. CDR3 nucleotide sequence: TGTGCGTGGGGGACAGGGGACAATCAGCCCCAGCATTTT.